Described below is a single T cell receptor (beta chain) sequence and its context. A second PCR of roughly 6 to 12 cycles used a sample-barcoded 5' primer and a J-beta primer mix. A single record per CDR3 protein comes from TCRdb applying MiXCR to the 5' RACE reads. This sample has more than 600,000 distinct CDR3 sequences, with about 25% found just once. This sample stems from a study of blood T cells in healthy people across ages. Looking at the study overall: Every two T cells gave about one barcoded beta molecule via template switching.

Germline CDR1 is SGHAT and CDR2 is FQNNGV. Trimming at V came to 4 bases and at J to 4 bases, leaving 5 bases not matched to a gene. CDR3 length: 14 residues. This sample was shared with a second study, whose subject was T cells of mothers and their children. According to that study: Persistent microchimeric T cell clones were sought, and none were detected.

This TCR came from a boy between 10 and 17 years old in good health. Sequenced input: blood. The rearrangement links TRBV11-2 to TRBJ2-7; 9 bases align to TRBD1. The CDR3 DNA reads TGTGCCAGCAGCTCCACAGGGGGCCGTTACGAGCAGTACTTC. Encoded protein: CASSSTGGRYEQYF.